The present entry profiles one T cell receptor beta chain with its context. The antigen is unknown. CDR1 LGHNA and CDR2 YSLEER come from the germline V gene. The CDR3 has 13 residues. J was trimmed by 5 bases and V by 4 bases; bases with no gene match: 1. Method: immunoSEQ multiplex PCR; TCRdb's copy keeps in-frame clones and lacks some. The sample has about 25,000 clones, 94% seen once. Documented time point: newly diagnosed, previously untreated cHL patient sample. It was PBMCs in newly diagnosed, untreated classical Hodgkin lymphoma that served as comparison. The data stem from a study of PD-1 blockade in classical Hodgkin lymphoma. Findings and limits, study-wide: Possible causes of repertoire differences, disease activity or prior therapy, remain undefined. Relative to healthy donors, newly diagnosed patients reportedly had lower baseline TCR diversity, which was reported as lower still in relapsed/refractory patients.

The V call is TRBV4-3, the J call TRBJ2-2; 7 nucleotides line up with TRBD2. Input material: peripheral blood mononuclear cells (PBMCs). The sequence derives from a human donor with classical Hodgkin lymphoma. The CDR3 DNA follows: TGCGCCAGCAGCCGGGGGGGTACCGGGGAGCTGTTTTTT. It translates to CASSRGGTGELFF.